One sample yielded the 12 T cell receptor beta chains listed below, sequenced in a study of T cells in women clearing cervical HPV infection. The assay was immunoSEQ multiplex PCR, and TCRdb's table has in-frame clones only and misses some. There are 30,000 to 40,000 clones in the sample, with 6% to 8% held by the top ten. The source material was blood buffy coat. The receptors were sampled from a woman aged 18-69 years with a cervical HPV16 infection that either progressed to CIN3+ or cleared (not recorded which).

As to this clone: The read ends 3 residues shy of where the CDR3 ends; the end is completed using the germline J gene. The identical CDR3 is also encoded by other nucleotide sequences in the sample. The chain links TRBV19 to TRBJ1-5; the D is unclear. Germline CDR1 is LNHDA and CDR2 is SQIVND (reference sequence). The CDR3 runs 11 residues. The DNA read from the CDR3 is TGTGCCAGTAGTAGCCCAGGACCC. Its translation is CASSSPGP. The whole CDR3 is CASSSPGPQHF. Complete variable domain (other parts from reference TRBV19 and TRBJ1-5): DGGITQSPKYLFRKEGQNVTLSCEQNLNHDAMYWYRQDPGQGLRLIYYSQIVNDFQKGDIAEGYSVSREKKESFPLTVTSAQKNPTAFYLCASSSPGPQHFGDGTRLSIL.

Comment on this clone: The read stops 3 residues short of the end of the CDR3; the missing end is completed from the germline J gene. V and J are TRBV7-9 and TRBJ2-1; the match to TRBD2 covers 10 bases. The CDR3 contains 12 residues. The ends lost 10 bases at V and 9 bases at J; junction bases unmatched: 6. The germline V gene has CDR1 SEHNR and CDR2 FQNEAQ (reference sequence). CDR3 bases read: TGTGCCACCCCAGCGGGGGGGCTTGAG. Translation gives CATPAGGLE. In full, the CDR3 reads CATPAGGLEQFF.

As for this clone: From the germline J gene comes the end of the CDR3, since the read stops 3 residues before it. The V gene is TRBV5-1, the J gene TRBJ2-7; D may be TRBD1 (5 bases). Trimming left V 0 bases short and J 3 bases short, with 7 bases between. The CDR3 sequence is 13 residues long. The germline V gene has CDR1 SGHRS and CDR2 YFSETQ. CDR3 sequence: CASSLGQNYEQYF. The part of the CDR3 DNA that was read is TGCGCCAGCAGCTTGGGACAGAACTACGAG.

A remark on this clone: The CDR3 goes on 3 residues after the read ends, and that part is filled in from the germline J gene. The rearrangement links TRBV12-3 or TRBV12-4 to TRBJ1-2; no reliable D call. V lost 6 bases and J lost 0, with 8 bases in between. The CDR3 runs to 13 residues. CDR3 region: CASSTPPNYGYTF. The sequenced CDR3 bases are TGTGCCAGCAGCACTCCGCCTAACTATGGC.

With regard to this clone: The sequenced fragment ends 3 residues before the CDR3 boundary, so the rest is inferred from the germline J gene. The chain links TRBV18 to TRBJ1-4; 9 bases are a match to TRBD1. The CDR3 covers 15 residues. Looked up from germline, CDR1 is KGHSH and CDR2 is LQKENI. The CDR3 loop is CASSFGQGLNSPLFF. Partial CDR3 DNA: TGTGCCAGCTCATTTGGACAGGGGCTTAATTCACCA.

In terms of frequency, this clone is medium-sized. The CDR3 end falls 3 residues outside the read, so it is completed with the germline J gene. This sequence joins TRBV19 and TRBJ1-5; no firm D call. The V gene lost 8 bases and the J gene lost 2 bases, with 16 bases spanning the gap. CDR1 and CDR2 from the germline V gene are LNHDA and SQIVND (reference sequence). This CDR3 is built from 15 residues. CDR3 amino acids: CASATGGMGNQPQHF. Incomplete CDR3 DNA: TGTGCCAGTGCCACCGGCGGGATGGGCAATCAGCCC.

A word on this clone: With the read ending 3 residues before the CDR3 end, the germline J gene is used to fill in that end. The genes are TRBV28 and TRBJ1-6; D is undetermined. V was trimmed by 3 bases and J by 6 bases, leaving 6 bases between them. Germline CDR1 is MDHEN and CDR2 is SYDVKM. The CDR3 covers 13 residues. The chain's CDR3 is CASSFNSNSPLHF. The CDR3 DNA, read in part, is TGTGCCAGCAGTTTTAACAGTAATTCACCC.

With respect to this clone: The read ends 3 residues before the CDR3 terminus; that terminus is restored from the germline J gene. This sequence joins TRBV30 and TRBJ1-4; maybe TRBD1 (6 bases). The CDR3 has 15 residues. Germline-derived CDR1 and CDR2 are GTSNPN and SVGIG (reference sequence). V lost 2 bases and J lost 8, with 18 bases in between. The DNA read from the CDR3 is TGTGCCTGGAGTTCCCAGCAGGGGAGGTGGGAAAAA. Protein product: CAWSSQQGRWEK. The whole CDR3 protein is CAWSSQQGRWEKLFF.

A note on this clone: The read ends 3 residues shy of where the CDR3 ends; the end is completed using the germline J gene. V gene TRBV5-6 combines with J gene TRBJ2-7; 7 bases line up with TRBD2. This CDR3 has 15 amino acids. Trimming removed 7 bases from V and 0 bases from J; junction bases left unmatched: 10. CDR1 SGHDT and CDR2 YYEEEE come from the germline V gene. Partial CDR3 DNA: TGTGCCAGCGGGGGGGGGACTGATAACTCCTACGAG. It specifies CASGGGTDNSYE. The full-length CDR3 reads as CASGGGTDNSYEQYF.

Comments on this clone: The CDR3 end lies 3 residues beyond the end of the read and is filled in from the germline J gene. The chain employs TRBV19 and TRBJ1-1, with D possibly matching TRBD1 (6 bases). Germline assignment: CDR1 LNHDA and CDR2 SQIVND (reference sequence). CDR3 size: 14 residues. The CDR3 sequence: CASSTPDSKGRAFF. Partial CDR3 DNA: TGTGCCAGTAGTACCCCGGACAGTAAGGGTAGA.

Of note for this clone: The read comes to an end 3 residues before the CDR3 does, leaving the germline J gene to fill in the end. The rearrangement links TRBV30 to TRBJ2-7, with a tentative D call TRBD1 (6 bases). Trimming stripped 0 bases from V and 5 bases from J, with 8 bases between. Per germline, CDR1 GTSNPN and CDR2 SVGIG (reference sequence). The CDR3 has 12 amino acids. The CDR3 reads CAWSVGGHEQYF. The sequenced part of the CDR3 DNA is TGTGCCTGGAGTGTAGGGGGTCACGAG.

Comment on this clone: The read is 3 residues too short to cover the CDR3 end, so that end is filled in from the germline J gene. The J gene is TRBJ2-2, the V gene TRBV19; 8 bases are a match to TRBD1. The CDR3 sequence is 14 residues long. CDR1 is LNHDA and CDR2 is SQIVND in the germline V gene (reference sequence). The covered CDR3 bases are TGTGCCAGTAGTATCGGACAGGGTAGTGAAAAG. Translating it yields CASSIGQGSEK. The entire CDR3 reads CASSIGQGSEKLFF. Full variable domain (rest looked up from reference TRBV19 and TRBJ2-2): DGGITQSPKYLFRKEGQNVTLSCEQNLNHDAMYWYRQDPGQGLRLIYYSQIVNDFQKGDIAEGYSVSREKKESFPLTVTSAQKNPTAFYLCASSIGQGSEKLFFGEGSRLTVL.